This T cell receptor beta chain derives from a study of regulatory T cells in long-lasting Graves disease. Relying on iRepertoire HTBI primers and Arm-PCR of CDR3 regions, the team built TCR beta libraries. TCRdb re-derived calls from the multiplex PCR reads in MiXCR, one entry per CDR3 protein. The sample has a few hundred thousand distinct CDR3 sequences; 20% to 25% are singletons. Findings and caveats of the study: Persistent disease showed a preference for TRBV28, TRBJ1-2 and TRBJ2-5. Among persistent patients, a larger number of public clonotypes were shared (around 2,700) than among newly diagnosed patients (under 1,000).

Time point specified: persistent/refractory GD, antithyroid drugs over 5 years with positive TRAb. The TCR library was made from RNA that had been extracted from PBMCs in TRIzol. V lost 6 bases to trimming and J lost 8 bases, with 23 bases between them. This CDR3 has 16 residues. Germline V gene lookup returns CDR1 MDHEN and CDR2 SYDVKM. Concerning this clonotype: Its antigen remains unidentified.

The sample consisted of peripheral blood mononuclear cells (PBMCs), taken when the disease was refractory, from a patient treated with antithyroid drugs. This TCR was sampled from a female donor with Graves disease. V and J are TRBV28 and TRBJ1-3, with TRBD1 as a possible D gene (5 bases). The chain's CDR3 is CASSFRAGSRADTIYF. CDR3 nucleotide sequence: TGTGCCAGCAGCTTTCGGGCAGGGAGTCGTGCGGACACCATATATTTT.